What follows describes a single T cell receptor (beta chain). As yet, its antigen is unknown. The PCR ran on 60 Vbeta and 13 Jbeta primers. Libraries were prepared by immunoSEQ multiplex PCR; TCRdb keeps only in-frame clonotypes and omits some of them. The sample yields about 180,000 clones, about three quarters seen once. V was shortened by 2 bases and J by 0 bases, with 13 bases between the two germline ends. Germline CDR1 reads SEHNR; CDR2 reads FQNEAQ (reference sequence). CDR3 length equals 17 residues. This entry belongs to a study of cytomegalovirus exposure and HLA in healthy donors. Study results and caveats: For cytomegalovirus status, the classifier reportedly gave diagnoses with high specificity and sensitivity.

V and J are TRBV7-9 and TRBJ1-4, with a weak D call TRBD1 (6 bases). The sample consisted of PBMCs. The TCR comes from a young man in good health and CMV-seronegative. This CDR3 is CASSLPGQTTTNEKLFF. CDR3 coding DNA: TGTGCCAGCAGCTTACCCGGACAGACTACAACTAATGAAAAACTGTTTTTT.